The sequence of this T cell receptor (beta chain) was determined in a study of identical twins. Findings of the study overall: Findings came from cross-sectional statistics, without long-term follow-up of donors.

Each donor (without exception) was a healthy Caucasian. For this clonotype: Antigen specificity is unknown.

Germline CDR1 is LGHDT and CDR2 is YNNKEL (reference sequence). Trimming cost V 0 bases and J 0 bases; bases outside gene matches: 11. The CDR3 covers 20 residues. Each CDR3 protein is one row after TCRdb ran MiXCR on the 5' RACE reads. The sample lists about 660,000 distinct CDR3 sequences, 8.5% to 9% occurring once. This sample also belongs to another study, concerning yellow fever vaccine responses in identical twins.

This TCR derives from a woman aged 18-30 years in good health. The sample consisted of PBMCs. This sequence joins TRBV3-1 and TRBJ2-3; 11 bases fit TRBD2. As DNA, the CDR3 is TGTGCCAGCAGCCAAGATCGGACTAGCGGGCCCGGGATCAGCACAGATACGCAGTATTTT. Protein product: CASSQDRTSGPGISTDTQYF.